These 13 T cell receptor beta chains were all obtained from the same sample, sequenced in a study of blood T cell repertoires in COVID-19. The repertoire was sequenced with immunoSEQ multiplex PCR; TCRdb's copy has only in-frame clones and lacks some. Of over 75,000 clones detected, 80% to 85% appear once; the ten largest clones hold roughly 30%. The sample was peripheral blood. These receptor sequences come from a woman of 80 years or more with active or convalescent COVID-19.

The chain is built from TRBV5-1 and TRBJ1-3, with D possibly TRBD1 on 6 matching bases. This CDR3 has 16 residues. V was clipped by 0 bases and J by 0 bases, with 10 bases between them. Germline CDR1 SGHRS, CDR2 YFSETQ. As DNA, the CDR3 is TGCGCCAGCAGCTTGGGACAGGCGAGCTCTGGAAACACCATATATTTT. This gives the protein CASSLGQASSGNTIYF.

V and J are TRBV5-1 and TRBJ2-2; D is undetermined. The V end was cut by 4 bases, the J end by 4 bases, with 11 bases between. The CDR3 runs to 14 residues. Per germline, CDR1 SGHRS and CDR2 YFSETQ. This chain's CDR3 is CASSRDWSTGELFF. Here the CDR3 DNA reads TGCGCCAGCAGCCGAGACTGGTCCACCGGGGAGCTGTTTTTT.

The genes are TRBV5-1 and TRBJ1-3; 7 bases line up with TRBD1. CDR1 and CDR2 (germline): SGHRS, YFSETQ. CDR3 length: 17 amino acids. After removal of 4 bases from V and 1 base from J, the junction contained 11 bases not matched to a gene. CDR3 bases: TGCGCCAGCAGCATAGGACAAGGGGGCTGGTCTGGAAACACCATATATTTT. Translation: CASSIGQGGWSGNTIYF.

This chain connects TRBV10-2 to TRBJ2-2; 12 bases are a match to TRBD2. CDR1 is WSHSY and CDR2 is SAAADI in the germline V gene. Trimming took 8 bases from V and 5 from J; bases not matched to a gene: 6. This CDR3 is 15 amino acids long. CDR3 sequence: CASAGLAGGTGELFF. CDR3 sequence (DNA): TGCGCCAGCGCTGGTCTAGCGGGAGGGACCGGGGAGCTGTTTTTT.

The chain employs TRBV19 and TRBJ2-6; D may be TRBD1 (6 bases). From germline, CDR1 is LNHDA and CDR2 SQIVND (reference sequence). The CDR3 is 15 residues long. Trimming stripped 9 bases from V and 4 bases from J, with 16 bases between. CDR3 in amino acids: CASNPGAPGANVLTF. CDR3 sequence (DNA): TGTGCCAGCAATCCAGGGGCCCCCGGGGCCAACGTCCTGACTTTC. Full variable domain (outside the CDR3, taken from reference TRBV19 and TRBJ2-6): DGGITQSPKYLFRKEGQNVTLSCEQNLNHDAMYWYRQDPGQGLRLIYYSQIVNDFQKGDIAEGYSVSREKKESFPLTVTSAQKNPTAFYLCASNPGAPGANVLTFGAGSRLTVL.

The chain uses TRBV6-5 and TRBJ2-3; 8 bases map to TRBD2. Trimming cost V 7 bases and J 8 bases; bases outside gene matches: 11. This CDR3 region has 14 residues. The germline V gene encodes CDR1 MNHEY and CDR2 SVGAGI. The CDR3 DNA sequence: TGTGCCAGCACCCGAGCGGGGGTTCCCGGTACGCAGTATTTT. This codes for CASTRAGVPGTQYF.

This clone was picked up a small number of times. V gene TRBV19 combines with J gene TRBJ1-1; perhaps TRBD1 as D (6 bases). CDR3 length: 12 amino acids. In germline, CDR1 is LNHDA, CDR2 SQIVND (reference sequence). Trimming left V 10 bases short and J 5 bases short, with 14 bases between. For the CDR3, the DNA is TGTGCCACAAACAGGGTGGGGACTGAAGCTTTCTTT. It encodes CATNRVGTEAFF.

The genes are TRBV4-1 and TRBJ2-1, with 8 bases matching TRBD1. The CDR3 is 16 residues long. Per germline, CDR1 MGHRA and CDR2 YSYEKL. The J segment lost 3 bases and the V segment lost 1 base, leaving 5 bases of the junction unmatched. The CDR3: CASSQGQGILYNEQFF. The DNA for the CDR3 is TGCGCCAGCAGCCAAGGACAGGGGATACTCTACAATGAGCAGTTCTTC.

The chain employs TRBV18 and TRBJ2-1, with 12 bases lining up with TRBD1. CDR3 length equals 15 residues. Trimming at V came to 3 bases and at J to 8 bases, leaving 5 bases not matched to a gene. Germline CDR1 and CDR2: KGHSH and LQKENI. The CDR3 coding sequence is TGTGCCAGCTCACCTGGGACAGGGGGCGGGGATGAGCAGTTCTTC. This translates into CASSPGTGGGDEQFF.

The chain recombines TRBV18 with TRBJ2-1; D unresolved. V gave up 1 base and J gave up 8 bases, with 12 bases separating them. The length of the CDR3 is 14 residues. CDR1 and CDR2 (germline): KGHSH, LQKENI. In DNA form, the CDR3 reads TGTGCCAGCTCACCACTGTTTAGTACCTATGAGCAGTTCTTC. As protein: CASSPLFSTYEQFF.

V and J are TRBV11-3 and TRBJ2-3; 8 nucleotides line up with TRBD2. The CDR3 has 13 amino acids. With 5 bases clipped from V and 3 bases from J, the junction kept 1 base outside the gene matches. Germline V gives CDR1 SGHNT, CDR2 YENEEA. The CDR3 DNA is TGTGCCAGCAGCAGCGGGAGTACAGATACGCAGTATTTT. This translates into CASSSGSTDTQYF. The variable domain in full, completed from reference TRBV11-3 and TRBJ2-3, reads EAGVVQSPRYKIIEKKQPVAFWCNPISGHNTLYWYLQNLGQGPELLIRYENEEAVDDSQLPKDRFSAERLKGVDSTLKIQPAELGDSAVYLCASSSGSTDTQYFGPGTRLTVL.

The chain recombines TRBV28 with TRBJ1-4; 9 bases fit TRBD1. The V and J ends lost 6 bases and 7 bases, in that order; junction bases with no gene match: 12. The CDR3 length is 16 residues. In germline, CDR1 is MDHEN, CDR2 SYDVKM. In nucleotides, the CDR3 is TGTGCCAGCAGCCGAACCGGGACAGGGTTTCCTGAAAAACTGTTTTTT. This translates into CASSRTGTGFPEKLFF.

The chain has TRBV10-3 and TRBJ2-4; TRBD2 is a possible D gene (5 bases). The germline gives CDR1 ENHRY, CDR2 SYGVKD. The CDR3 is made up of 16 amino acids. The V and J ends lost 2 bases and 2 bases respectively, with 13 bases between them. The CDR3 DNA reads TGTGCCATCAGTGAGAATGAGGGAGCGCCCAAAAACATTCAGTACTTC. The encoded protein is CAISENEGAPKNIQYF.